Listed below are T cell receptor beta chains from one sample, sequenced in a study of control samples from healthy donors and cancer patients. Assay used: immunoSEQ multiplex PCR; TCRdb lists only in-frame clones, some missing. This sample carries about 55,000 clones, 95% of them seen once, and the ten largest clones take less than 3%. The sequenced material came from blood. All receptors come from a man aged 30 to 39 in good health. Each CDR3 is given with its conserved first and last residue. Fields, in order: clone size, V gene, CDR3 length, D gene, J gene, CDR3 DNA, CDR3 protein. A D gene is named only where the DNA matches it firmly. Size is stated for part of the rows, as once, few or many counts, or as a class when the clone is expanded.

clone size: NA
V gene: TRBV5-6
CDR3 length: 12
D gene: NA
J gene: TRBJ1-1
CDR3 DNA: TGTGCCAGCAGCTTCCAAAACACTGAAGCTTTCTTT
CDR3 protein: CASSFQNTEAFF

clone size: once
V gene: TRBV5-5
CDR3 length: 15
D gene: NA
J gene: TRBJ1-2
CDR3 DNA: TGTGCCAGCAGCTGGACCTCGGGGGCTGTAGATGGCTACACCTTC
CDR3 protein: CASSWTSGAVDGYTF

clone size: NA
V gene: TRBV18
CDR3 length: 16
D gene: TRBD1
J gene: TRBJ2-2
CDR3 DNA: TGTGCCAGCTCACCGGCCGCTGGACAGGGGACCGGGGAGCTGTTTTTT
CDR3 protein: CASSPAAGQGTGELFF

clone size: NA
V gene: TRBV27
CDR3 length: 15
D gene: NA
J gene: TRBJ2-5
CDR3 DNA: TGTGCCAGCAGTCCATATTGGGGGAGCCAAGAGACCCAGTACTTC
CDR3 protein: CASSPYWGSQETQYF

clone size: NA
V gene: TRBV2
CDR3 length: 13
D gene: NA
J gene: TRBJ2-7
CDR3 DNA: TGTGCCAGCAGGCGGGGCCAGGGGTACGAGCAGTACTTC
CDR3 protein: CASRRGQGYEQYF

clone size: NA
V gene: TRBV6-1
CDR3 length: 17
D gene: TRBD2
J gene: TRBJ2-5
CDR3 DNA: TGTGCCAGCAGTGAAGTAATAGCGGGAGGGCCGGGGGAGACCCAGTACTTC
CDR3 protein: CASSEVIAGGPGETQYF

clone size: once
V gene: TRBV9
CDR3 length: 15
D gene: TRBD1
J gene: TRBJ2-5
CDR3 DNA: TGTGCCAGCAGCGTGGGACAGGGAATTCAAGAGACCCAGTACTTC
CDR3 protein: CASSVGQGIQETQYF

clone size: NA
V gene: TRBV6-4
CDR3 length: 13
D gene: NA
J gene: TRBJ2-1
CDR3 DNA: TGTGCCAGCAGTGAAAGGGCTAGCAATGAGCAGTTCTTC
CDR3 protein: CASSERASNEQFF

clone size: NA
V gene: TRBV7-8
CDR3 length: 15
D gene: TRBD1
J gene: TRBJ2-2
CDR3 DNA: TGTGCCAGCAGCGGACAGGGACCCGCCCCCGGGGAGCTGTTTTTT
CDR3 protein: CASSGQGPAPGELFF

clone size: NA
V gene: TRBV5-5
CDR3 length: 13
D gene: NA
J gene: TRBJ1-1
CDR3 DNA: TGTGCCAGCAGCTTGATCGTAAACACTGAAGCTTTCTTT
CDR3 protein: CASSLIVNTEAFF

clone size: NA
V gene: TRBV18
CDR3 length: 16
D gene: TRBD1
J gene: TRBJ1-4
CDR3 DNA: TGTGCCAGCTCACCAAACTCAGGGGGCCCTAATGAAAAACTGTTTTTT
CDR3 protein: CASSPNSGGPNEKLFF

clone size: NA
V gene: TRBV28
CDR3 length: 16
D gene: NA
J gene: TRBJ2-5
CDR3 DNA: TGTGCCAGCAGTTTGCAGACAGATATTTTCCAAGAGACCCAGTACTTC
CDR3 protein: CASSLQTDIFQETQYF